This TCR beta chain is drawn from a study of blood T cell repertoires in COVID-19. Background on the study: Sites in the United States, Italy and Spain provided acute and convalescent COVID-19 samples. T cells, B-cell-depleted T cells, or PBMCs provided the cDNA or gDNA that served as material.

Concerning this clone itself: At one boundary the junction diverges from the germline segment, which might be a read error.

The data were produced by immunoSEQ multiplex PCR, yet TCRdb's version contains in-frame clones alone and is incomplete. Here the sample spans some 68,000 clones, about 92% being singletons. Germline lookup yields CDR1 SQVTM and CDR2 ANQGSEA. The CDR3 is 11 amino acids. The Seattle patients joined while their infection was active and were tracked longitudinally afterward. This sequence originates from a man aged 50 to 60 with COVID-19, enrolled during active disease. The sequenced material came from peripheral blood. V and J are TRBV29-1 and TRBJ2-3; TRBD2 matches at 8 bases. The DNA of the CDR3 is TGTACTAGCGGTATCACAGATACGCAGTATTTT. As protein: CTSGITDTQYF.